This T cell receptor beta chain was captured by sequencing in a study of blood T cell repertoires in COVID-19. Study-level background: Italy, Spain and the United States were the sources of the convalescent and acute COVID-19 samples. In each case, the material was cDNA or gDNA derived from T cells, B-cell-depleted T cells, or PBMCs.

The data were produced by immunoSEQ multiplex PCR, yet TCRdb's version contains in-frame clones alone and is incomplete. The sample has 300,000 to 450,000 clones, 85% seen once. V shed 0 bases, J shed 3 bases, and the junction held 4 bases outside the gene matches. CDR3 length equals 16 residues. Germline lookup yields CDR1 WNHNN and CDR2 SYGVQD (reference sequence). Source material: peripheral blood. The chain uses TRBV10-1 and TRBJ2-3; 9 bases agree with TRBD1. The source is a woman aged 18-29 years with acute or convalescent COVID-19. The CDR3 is CASSESGTGPTDTQYF. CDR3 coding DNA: TGCGCCAGCAGTGAGTCTGGGACAGGGCCGACAGATACGCAGTATTTT.